These T cell receptor beta chains were read from a single sample in a study of cytomegalovirus exposure and HLA in healthy donors. Here immunoSEQ multiplex PCR was the method, and the copy in TCRdb shows in-frame clones only, minus some. The sample shows roughly 160,000 clones, 80% to 90% of them seen only once. Input material: PBMCs. These receptors were obtained from a man younger than 35 in good health and CMV-seropositive. CDR3s include the opening cysteine and the closing phenylalanine or tryptophan. D genes are given only for firm matches. Clone size is shown for a subset of rows, as once, few, many or a class of expanded clone.

j_gene: TRBJ2-5
d_gene: .
abundance: once
v_gene: TRBV10-1
CDR3nt: TGCGCCAGCAGTGGCCAGGGGACCCCGCAAGAGACCCAGTACTTC
CDR3aa: CASSGQGTPQETQYF

j_gene: TRBJ1-1
d_gene: .
abundance: .
v_gene: TRBV5-4
CDR3nt: TGTGCCAGCAGCTTGGGGCAGGGGCACTCGATGGGCACTGAAGCTTTCTTT
CDR3aa: CASSLGQGHSMGTEAFF

j_gene: TRBJ1-4
d_gene: .
abundance: .
v_gene: TRBV7-9
CDR3nt: TGTGCCAGCAGCAATGTGGCTCAGGGGGAAAAACTGTTTTTT
CDR3aa: CASSNVAQGEKLFF

j_gene: TRBJ2-7
d_gene: TRBD1
abundance: .
v_gene: TRBV27
CDR3nt: TGTGCCAGCAGTTTACGTTTCGACAGGGGGTTGTACTACGAGCAGTACTTC
CDR3aa: CASSLRFDRGLYYEQYF

j_gene: TRBJ1-6
d_gene: .
abundance: .
v_gene: TRBV5-6
CDR3nt: TGTGCCAGCAGCGTCGTTACAGGACCGAGCTCCTATAATTCACCCCTCCACTTT
CDR3aa: CASSVVTGPSSYNSPLHF

j_gene: TRBJ1-6
d_gene: .
abundance: .
v_gene: TRBV7-8
CDR3nt: TGTGCCAGCAGCTCAAAGGACGGAGGTAATTCACCCCTCCACTTT
CDR3aa: CASSSKDGGNSPLHF

j_gene: TRBJ1-1
d_gene: TRBD1
abundance: once
v_gene: TRBV30
CDR3nt: TGTGCCTGTGGGACAGGGGCTAGCACTGAAGCTTTCTTT
CDR3aa: CACGTGASTEAFF

j_gene: TRBJ1-2
d_gene: TRBD1
abundance: .
v_gene: TRBV7-2
CDR3nt: TGTGCCAGCAGCCGGGGACACAGGGGGCGTGGCTATGGCTACACCTTC
CDR3aa: CASSRGHRGRGYGYTF

j_gene: TRBJ1-6
d_gene: TRBD1
abundance: .
v_gene: TRBV2
CDR3nt: TGTGCCAGCATGACAGGGGACTCACCCCTCCACTTT
CDR3aa: CASMTGDSPLHF

j_gene: TRBJ2-5
d_gene: TRBD2
abundance: .
v_gene: TRBV9
CDR3nt: TGTGCCAGCAGCGTAGGTCAACGGTTGAGCGGGGGGAAAGAGACCCAGTACTTC
CDR3aa: CASSVGQRLSGGKETQYF

j_gene: TRBJ2-2
d_gene: .
abundance: .
v_gene: TRBV9
CDR3nt: TGTGCCAGCAGCGCGGCCTCAGCGGACGGGGAGCTGTTTTTT
CDR3aa: CASSAASADGELFF

j_gene: TRBJ2-7
d_gene: .
abundance: few
v_gene: TRBV27
CDR3nt: TGTGCCAGCAGTCCCTTCGCGGGTCGGGTCACGGAACCCTACGAGCAGTACTTC
CDR3aa: CASSPFAGRVTEPYEQYF

j_gene: TRBJ2-1
d_gene: TRBD1
abundance: .
v_gene: TRBV4-3
CDR3nt: TGCGCCAGCAGTATACGGACAGGGGTTGAGCAGTTCTTC
CDR3aa: CASSIRTGVEQFF

j_gene: TRBJ1-1
d_gene: TRBD1
abundance: few
v_gene: TRBV30
CDR3nt: TGTGCCTGGATTCGGGACAGGGTTGAAGCTTTCTTT
CDR3aa: CAWIRDRVEAFF

j_gene: TRBJ2-1
d_gene: TRBD2
abundance: .
v_gene: TRBV7-9
CDR3nt: TGTGCCAGCAGCTTAGGAGGACTAGCGGGGGGCAGGGAGCAGTTCTTC
CDR3aa: CASSLGGLAGGREQFF

j_gene: TRBJ2-2
d_gene: .
abundance: .
v_gene: TRBV12-2
CDR3nt: TGTGCAAGTCGCTTAGACAGGCCGGGACTAGCGTGGACCGGGGAGCTGTTTTTT
CDR3aa: CASRLDRPGLAWTGELFF

j_gene: TRBJ1-2
d_gene: TRBD1
abundance: .
v_gene: TRBV6-1
CDR3nt: TGTGCCAGCAGTGAGGGACAGGGACTTGGCTACACCTTC
CDR3aa: CASSEGQGLGYTF

j_gene: TRBJ2-7
d_gene: TRBD2
abundance: .
v_gene: TRBV29-1
CDR3nt: TGCAGCGTTAAGCAAGCGGGGGGGACCTACGAGCAGTACTTC
CDR3aa: CSVKQAGGTYEQYF

j_gene: TRBJ1-1
d_gene: .
abundance: .
v_gene: TRBV5-6
CDR3nt: TGTGCCAGCAGCTTGCAGGATCAGGAAGCTTTCTTT
CDR3aa: CASSLQDQEAFF

j_gene: TRBJ1-5
d_gene: .
abundance: .
v_gene: TRBV6-6
CDR3nt: TGTGCCAGCAGTCCTTCTAGGTTATTGGAGGATCAGCCCCAGCATTTT
CDR3aa: CASSPSRLLEDQPQHF

j_gene: TRBJ1-2
d_gene: .
abundance: .
v_gene: TRBV6-1
CDR3nt: TGTGCCAGCAGTGAGACGGACAGAGTAGACGTTTATGGCTACACCTTC
CDR3aa: CASSETDRVDVYGYTF

j_gene: TRBJ2-1
d_gene: TRBD2
abundance: .
v_gene: TRBV7-9
CDR3nt: TGTTCCAGCAGCTTAGCCGGGACTAGCGGGAGCAATGAGCAGTTCTTC
CDR3aa: CSSSLAGTSGSNEQFF

j_gene: TRBJ2-7
d_gene: TRBD1
abundance: .
v_gene: TRBV5-1
CDR3nt: TGCGCCAGCAGTTCGGACAGGCCGCATAGTCGCGAGCAGTACTTC
CDR3aa: CASSSDRPHSREQYF

j_gene: TRBJ2-1
d_gene: .
abundance: .
v_gene: TRBV4-1
CDR3nt: TGCGCCAGCAGCCAACTCTCCAACACCGACAATGAGCAGTTCTTC
CDR3aa: CASSQLSNTDNEQFF

j_gene: TRBJ2-5
d_gene: .
abundance: .
v_gene: TRBV30
CDR3nt: TGTGCCTGGAGTGTATCGGAGGCCCAGTACTTC
CDR3aa: CAWSVSEAQYF

j_gene: TRBJ1-2
d_gene: .
abundance: .
v_gene: TRBV29-1
CDR3nt: TGCAGCGTTGATCCTGTAGGGGCCGACTATGGCTACACCTTC
CDR3aa: CSVDPVGADYGYTF

j_gene: TRBJ1-2
d_gene: .
abundance: .
v_gene: TRBV10-3
CDR3nt: TGTGCCATCAGGGACGACGGACAGTTATATGGCTACACCTTC
CDR3aa: CAIRDDGQLYGYTF

j_gene: TRBJ2-7
d_gene: .
abundance: .
v_gene: TRBV7-9
CDR3nt: TGTGCCAGCTCCATCTCCTACGAGCAGTACTTC
CDR3aa: CASSISYEQYF

j_gene: TRBJ1-1
d_gene: .
abundance: .
v_gene: TRBV11-2
CDR3nt: TGTGCCAGCAGCGGAGCGGTGGGCTATCCTGAAGCTTTCTTT
CDR3aa: CASSGAVGYPEAFF

j_gene: TRBJ2-2
d_gene: .
abundance: .
v_gene: TRBV9
CDR3nt: TGTGCCAGCAGCCTCCTACAGGGGAACACCGGGGAGCTGTTTTTT
CDR3aa: CASSLLQGNTGELFF

j_gene: TRBJ1-2
d_gene: TRBD1
abundance: .
v_gene: TRBV5-1
CDR3nt: TGCGCCAGCAGCTTGGGACTGACAGGGGGCGCACAAAGGCGTTATGGCTACACCTTC
CDR3aa: CASSLGLTGGAQRRYGYTF

j_gene: TRBJ2-7
d_gene: TRBD1
abundance: .
v_gene: TRBV5-4
CDR3nt: TGTGCCAGCAGCAAGGGGGGACAGGGGGCGTACGAGCAGTACTTC
CDR3aa: CASSKGGQGAYEQYF

j_gene: TRBJ2-5
d_gene: .
abundance: .
v_gene: TRBV25-1
CDR3nt: TGTGCCAGCAGTAGGGGACAGTGGGGGGTCGAGACCCAGTACTTC
CDR3aa: CASSRGQWGVETQYF

j_gene: TRBJ1-2
d_gene: .
abundance: .
v_gene: TRBV5-1
CDR3nt: TGCGCCAGCAGCTTGGGAATTTACTATAACTATGGCTACACCTTC
CDR3aa: CASSLGIYYNYGYTF

j_gene: TRBJ2-5
d_gene: .
abundance: .
v_gene: TRBV2
CDR3nt: TGTGCCAGCAGTCAACAGGGCCAAGAGACCCAGTACTTC
CDR3aa: CASSQQGQETQYF

j_gene: TRBJ2-3
d_gene: TRBD1
abundance: .
v_gene: TRBV10-2
CDR3nt: TGCGCCAGCACCGGTAGGACAGGGAGCACAGATACGCAGTATTTT
CDR3aa: CASTGRTGSTDTQYF

j_gene: TRBJ1-2
d_gene: TRBD1
abundance: .
v_gene: TRBV10-3
CDR3nt: TGTGCCATCAGTGAGTCGCCAGGGGGCTATGGCTACACCTTC
CDR3aa: CAISESPGGYGYTF

j_gene: TRBJ2-7
d_gene: .
abundance: .
v_gene: TRBV7-2
CDR3nt: TGTGCCAGCAGCTACGGACAGACCTACGAGCAGTACTTC
CDR3aa: CASSYGQTYEQYF

j_gene: TRBJ2-7
d_gene: TRBD1
abundance: .
v_gene: TRBV6-6
CDR3nt: TGTGCCAGCAGGGAACAGGGGGCTGCCCACGAGCAGTACTTC
CDR3aa: CASREQGAAHEQYF

j_gene: TRBJ1-2
d_gene: .
abundance: few
v_gene: TRBV5-6
CDR3nt: TGTGCCAGCAGCCCCCAACGGGGGAACTATGGCTACACCTTC
CDR3aa: CASSPQRGNYGYTF

j_gene: TRBJ1-5
d_gene: .
abundance: .
v_gene: TRBV30
CDR3nt: TGTGCCTGGAGTGTGGAGTTTGGTCAGCCCCAGCATTTT
CDR3aa: CAWSVEFGQPQHF

j_gene: TRBJ1-1
d_gene: .
abundance: .
v_gene: TRBV5-1
CDR3nt: TGCGCCAGCAGCCCGTATGGGAGGACTGAAGCTTTCTTT
CDR3aa: CASSPYGRTEAFF

j_gene: TRBJ1-6
d_gene: TRBD1
abundance: .
v_gene: TRBV5-1
CDR3nt: TGCGCCAGCAGCCCGCTGCCGGGACAGGGTACTTCACCCCTCCACTTT
CDR3aa: CASSPLPGQGTSPLHF

j_gene: TRBJ2-3
d_gene: .
abundance: .
v_gene: TRBV5-5
CDR3nt: TGTGCCAGCAGCTTCAGGGGTGGCACAGATACGCAGTATTTT
CDR3aa: CASSFRGGTDTQYF

j_gene: TRBJ2-1
d_gene: TRBD1
abundance: .
v_gene: TRBV29-1
CDR3nt: TGCAGCGTTGAGGGCAGGGGGCAATTCGATGAGCAGTTCTTC
CDR3aa: CSVEGRGQFDEQFF

j_gene: TRBJ1-2
d_gene: .
abundance: .
v_gene: TRBV14
CDR3nt: TGTGCCAGCAGCCAAGGTCCGGGGGTCTATGGCTACACCTTC
CDR3aa: CASSQGPGVYGYTF

j_gene: TRBJ2-3
d_gene: .
abundance: .
v_gene: TRBV5-6
CDR3nt: TGTGCCAGCAGCCTCATTCCAGGGGTTGATACGCAGTATTTT
CDR3aa: CASSLIPGVDTQYF

j_gene: TRBJ2-5
d_gene: TRBD1
abundance: .
v_gene: TRBV2
CDR3nt: TGTGCCAGCGAGACAGGGGGCGTGGGAGAGACCCAGTACTTC
CDR3aa: CASETGGVGETQYF

j_gene: TRBJ2-7
d_gene: TRBD1
abundance: few
v_gene: TRBV5-1
CDR3nt: TGCGCCAGCAGCTTGGGGACAGGAGGCGAGCAGTACTTC
CDR3aa: CASSLGTGGEQYF

j_gene: TRBJ1-3
d_gene: TRBD1
abundance: few
v_gene: TRBV5-1
CDR3nt: TGCGCCAGCAGCGCCGGGACAGGGGGAAACACCATATATTTT
CDR3aa: CASSAGTGGNTIYF

j_gene: TRBJ1-5
d_gene: TRBD1
abundance: .
v_gene: TRBV7-8
CDR3nt: TGTGCCAGCAGCTCTTCGACAGGGGCAAGCAATCAGCCCCAGCATTTT
CDR3aa: CASSSSTGASNQPQHF

j_gene: TRBJ2-3
d_gene: TRBD1
abundance: .
v_gene: TRBV4-1
CDR3nt: TGCGCCAGCAGCCCCCAGGACAGGGCAGTAGCAGATACGCAGTATTTT
CDR3aa: CASSPQDRAVADTQYF

j_gene: TRBJ1-2
d_gene: .
abundance: once
v_gene: TRBV13
CDR3nt: TGTGCCAGCAGCTTAGGAGCAGGGCCAATGCTACATGGCTACACCTTC
CDR3aa: CASSLGAGPMLHGYTF

j_gene: TRBJ2-3
d_gene: TRBD2
abundance: .
v_gene: TRBV29-1
CDR3nt: TGCAGCGTTGATGGGACTAGCGGATACACAGATACGCAGTATTTT
CDR3aa: CSVDGTSGYTDTQYF

j_gene: TRBJ1-1
d_gene: TRBD1
abundance: .
v_gene: TRBV5-1
CDR3nt: TGCGCCAGCAGCCTCCGACAGGGCTCCACTGAAGCTTTCTTT
CDR3aa: CASSLRQGSTEAFF

j_gene: TRBJ2-7
d_gene: TRBD2
abundance: .
v_gene: TRBV4-3
CDR3nt: TGCGCCAGCAGCCAGAGTCCTAGCGGGGGGTCTGACTCCTACGAGCAGTACTTC
CDR3aa: CASSQSPSGGSDSYEQYF

j_gene: TRBJ1-1
d_gene: .
abundance: .
v_gene: TRBV27
CDR3nt: TGTGCCAGCAGTTCTCCTGGTGGACTGGGGGGTAACACTGAAGCTTTCTTT
CDR3aa: CASSSPGGLGGNTEAFF

j_gene: TRBJ2-5
d_gene: TRBD2
abundance: .
v_gene: TRBV15
CDR3nt: TGTGCCACCAGCCTCCGGACTAGGGACCAAGAGACCCAGTACTTC
CDR3aa: CATSLRTRDQETQYF

j_gene: TRBJ2-2
d_gene: TRBD1
abundance: .
v_gene: TRBV7-6
CDR3nt: TGTGCCAGCAGCGGCACCGGGACAGGAAAAGGCACCGGGGAGCTGTTTTTT
CDR3aa: CASSGTGTGKGTGELFF